This entry is about one TCR beta chain. This specimen belongs to a study of cytomegalovirus exposure and HLA in healthy donors. Background on the study: A later analysis reported the same platform for the 90 to 150 validation repertoires and the 500 to 700 first-cohort repertoires.

Germline loops: CDR1 SGHRS, CDR2 YFSETQ. V gave up 6 bases and J gave up 10 bases, with 25 bases separating them. The CDR3 length is 15 residues. The protocol was immunoSEQ multiplex PCR, while the TCRdb copy is restricted to in-frame clones and leaves out a portion. This table holds over 150,000 clones, around 88% found once. The TCR originated in a man between 18 and 29 years old in good health and CMV-seropositive. The chain links TRBV5-1 to TRBJ1-1; D gene unclear. Sequences were obtained from PBMCs. Here the CDR3 DNA reads TGCGCCAGCACCCCGGGCGGGTTGAGGGCAAAGGTAGCTTTCTTT. Residues: CASTPGGLRAKVAFF.